Below are 27 T cell receptor beta chains sequenced from a single sample in a study of T cell responses to AZD1222 COVID-19 vaccine. TCRdb's copy holds only in-frame clones and misses some; the assay was immunoSEQ multiplex PCR. The sample holds approximately 150,000 clones, about 92% seen once. Material: peripheral blood, obtained on day 0 of AZD1222 vaccination. These receptors all stem from an adult in good health.

The V and J genes are TRBV18 and TRBJ1-1; 7 nucleotides line up with TRBD1. The CDR3 sequence is 18 residues long. Germline V lookup: CDR1 KGHSH, CDR2 LQKENI. V trimming: 2 bases; J trimming: 0 bases; junction bases outside the gene matches: 12. CDR3 nucleotide sequence: TGTGCCAGCTCACCAGCGATGACAGGGTTAGGAATGAACACTGAAGCTTTCTTT. Protein: CASSPAMTGLGMNTEAFF.

The chain recombines TRBV30 with TRBJ2-1; perhaps D is TRBD1 or TRBD2 (5 bases each). This CDR3 contains 12 residues. Deletions cut 0 bases from V and 8 bases from J, with 8 bases between. Germline-derived CDR1 and CDR2 are GTSNPN and SVGIG (reference sequence). The CDR3 bases are TGTGCCTGGAGTGTCCGGGGCGATGAGCAGTTCTTC. The encoded protein is CAWSVRGDEQFF.

The V gene is TRBV5-6, the J gene TRBJ2-7; D unclear. Germline CDR1 and CDR2: SGHDT and YYEEEE. V lost 4 bases and J lost 4, with 12 bases in between. CDR3 size: 13 residues. CDR3 in amino acids: CASSPTNLYEQYF. The CDR3 coding sequence is TGTGCCAGCAGCCCTACTAACTTATACGAGCAGTACTTC.

The chain recombines TRBV24-1 with TRBJ2-5; D is undetermined. The germline V gene has CDR1 KGHDR and CDR2 SFDVKD. V was clipped by 3 bases and J by 0 bases, with 4 bases between them. This CDR3 has 13 residues. The CDR3 DNA reads as TGTGCCACCAGTGATGCTTACCAAGAGACCCAGTACTTC. It codes for CATSDAYQETQYF.

V and J are TRBV12-3 or TRBV12-4 and TRBJ1-2, with 7 bases identical to TRBD1. With 6 bases clipped from V and 7 bases from J, the junction kept 8 bases outside the gene matches. The CDR3 is made up of 13 amino acids. CDR3 sequence: CASRRTGAAGYTF. The CDR3, as DNA: TGTGCCAGCAGACGTACAGGGGCCGCTGGCTACACCTTC.

This chain uses TRBV19 with TRBJ2-6; D not resolved. The V and J ends lost 4 bases and 1 base respectively, with 8 bases between them. Germline V gene lookup returns CDR1 LNHDA and CDR2 SQIVND (reference sequence). The CDR3 has 15 residues. CDR3 DNA sequence: TGTGCCAGTAGTAGGGATGGTTCTGGGGCCAACGTCCTGACTTTC. Protein: CASSRDGSGANVLTF.

The rearrangement joins TRBV4-1 to TRBJ2-3; possible D gene TRBD2, 5 bases. V was clipped by 4 bases and J by 4 bases, with 12 bases between them. The germline V gene has CDR1 MGHRA and CDR2 YSYEKL. The CDR3 sequence is 14 residues long. CDR3: CASSPIVRADTQYF. The CDR3 coding sequence is TGCGCCAGCAGCCCGATCGTGCGGGCAGATACGCAGTATTTT.

The rearrangement uses TRBV5-1 and TRBJ2-1; 12 bases align to TRBD2. V lost 5 bases and J lost 5; bases outside the gene matches: 2. The germline V gene has CDR1 SGHRS and CDR2 YFSETQ. The CDR3 is made up of 14 amino acids. CDR3: CASSRLAGDNEQFF. The CDR3 DNA follows: TGCGCCAGCAGTCGACTAGCGGGGGACAATGAGCAGTTCTTC.

This clone was counted once. V and J are TRBV6-2 or TRBV6-3 and TRBJ2-2; a weak D match, TRBD2 (6 bases). Between the trimmed V and J ends, which lost 6 bases and 5 bases, there was a span of 7 bases. The CDR3 totals 12 residues. CDR1 is MNHEY, CDR2 SVGEGT, per germline. The CDR3 nucleotides read TGTGCCAGCAGCGCGGGGACCGGGGAGCTGTTTTTT. This gives the protein CASSAGTGELFF.

This chain connects TRBV4-2 to TRBJ2-7; maybe TRBD1 (5 bases). V was shortened by 8 bases and J by 7 bases, with 18 bases between the two germline ends. CDR1 is LGHNA and CDR2 is YNFKEQ in the germline V gene. This CDR3 contains 13 residues. The CDR3 region is CASSIGANEEQYF. CDR3 nucleotides: TGTGCCAGCTCAATAGGGGCAAATGAAGAGCAGTACTTC.

The table lists this clone with a few counts. The chain uses TRBV7-9 and TRBJ2-7; D possibly corresponds to TRBD1 (6 bases). Trimming removed 5 bases from V and 5 bases from J, with 19 bases in between. This CDR3 has 15 amino acids. Looked up from germline, CDR1 is SEHNR and CDR2 is FQNEAQ (reference sequence). CDR3 DNA sequence: TGTGCCAGCAGCGAATGGGCAGGGGAGAATAACGAGCAGTACTTC. Residues: CASSEWAGENNEQYF.

The CDR3 region has the DNA TGTGCCAGCAAGATGGCTTTTAGCACAGATACGCAGTATTTT. This translates into CASKMAFSTDTQYF. The chain has TRBV2 and TRBJ2-3; the D is unclear. The CDR3 has 14 amino acids. The germline V gene has CDR1 SNHLY and CDR2 FYNNEI. V shed 7 bases and J shed 0 bases, with 11 bases lying between them.

The genes are TRBV3-1 (or the pseudogene TRBV3-2) and TRBJ2-7; D ambiguous. This CDR3 has 11 residues. The germline V gene has CDR1 LGHDT and CDR2 YNNKEL (reference sequence). Trimming shortened V by 1 base and J by 5 bases, and 3 bases separated the two germline ends. CDR3 bases: TGTGCCAGCAGCCAAGGGCACGAGCAGTACTTC. It is translated as CASSQGHEQYF.

The V call is TRBV10-3, the J call TRBJ1-1; D gene uncertain. The CDR3 runs 13 residues. CDR1 is ENHRY and CDR2 is SYGVKD in the germline V gene. Trimming cost V 2 bases and J 7 bases, with 11 bases left between them. This CDR3 reads CAISEALRGEAFF. The CDR3 coding sequence is TGTGCCATCAGTGAGGCCTTAAGAGGTGAAGCTTTCTTT.

This chain joins TRBV19 and TRBJ1-5; perhaps TRBD1 as D (5 bases). V was trimmed by 6 bases and J by 7 bases, leaving 10 bases between them. The CDR3 contains 12 residues. The germline CDR1 and CDR2 sequences are LNHDA and SQIVND (reference sequence). The CDR3 here is CASRGGWQPQHF. CDR3 nucleotides: TGTGCCAGTAGGGGGGGTTGGCAGCCCCAGCATTTT.

The V and J genes are TRBV7-2 and TRBJ2-7; TRBD2 matches at 7 bases. This CDR3 is 14 amino acids long. Germline V gene lookup returns CDR1 SGHTA and CDR2 FQGNSA. The junction had 7 bases not matched to a gene; V was cut back by 4 bases and J by 4 bases. The CDR3 sequence: CASSWGTTAYEQYF. DNA of the CDR3: TGTGCCAGCAGCTGGGGGACTACCGCATACGAGCAGTACTTC.

The chain couples TRBV3-1 (or the pseudogene TRBV3-2) to TRBJ2-3, with D perhaps matching TRBD1 or TRBD2 (5 bases each). This CDR3 comprises 19 residues. Trimming took off 2 bases at V and 0 bases at J, with 21 bases between the two ends. Germline V gives CDR1 LGHDT, CDR2 YNNKEL (reference sequence). DNA for the CDR3: TGTGCCAGCAGCCAATGGGCATCCGGGGCATCAGGTAGCACAGATACGCAGTATTTT. It translates to CASSQWASGASGSTDTQYF.

This clone was observed once. The chain is built from TRBV12-3 or TRBV12-4 and TRBJ2-5; D gene uncertain. The V end was cut by 3 bases, the J end by 0 bases, with 2 bases between. The CDR3 is 12 residues long. This chain's CDR3 is CASSFYQETQYF. CDR3 nucleotide sequence: TGTGCCAGCAGTTTTTACCAAGAGACCCAGTACTTC.

The V and J genes are TRBV3-1 (or the pseudogene TRBV3-2) and TRBJ1-1; D gene uncertain. Per the germline V gene, CDR1 is LGHDT and CDR2 is YNNKEL (reference sequence). V lost 1 base and J 1 base, leaving 10 bases between the germline ends. CDR3 length: 15 residues. CDR3 DNA sequence: TGTGCCAGCAGCCAAGGGTGGGCAGGGAACACTGAAGCTTTCTTT. Amino acids: CASSQGWAGNTEAFF.

Comments on this clone: Other nucleotide sequences from this sample produce the same CDR3. The chain combines TRBV3-1 (or the pseudogene TRBV3-2) with TRBJ2-5; D not resolved. CDR1 and CDR2 from the germline V gene are LGHDT and YNNKEL (reference sequence). The CDR3 totals 11 residues. V was pared by 3 bases and J by 5 bases, with 4 bases between. The CDR3 coding sequence is TGTGCCAGCAGCCATAGGGAGACCCAGTACTTC. It translates to CASSHRETQYF.

The chain combines TRBV12-3 or TRBV12-4 with TRBJ1-3; no clear D gene. With 5 bases removed from V and 2 bases from J, the gap between germline ends came to 4 bases. This CDR3 is built from 12 residues. CDR3 coding DNA: TGTGCCAGCAGTCGGACTGGAAACACCATATATTTT. Translation: CASSRTGNTIYF.

This chain uses TRBV2 with TRBJ2-2; perhaps D is TRBD1 or TRBD2 (5 bases each). V was pared by 6 bases and J by 0 bases, with 11 bases between. The CDR3 sequence is 15 residues long. The germline V gene has CDR1 SNHLY and CDR2 FYNNEI. CDR3 residues: CASRGDAANTGELFF. Here the CDR3 DNA reads TGTGCCAGCAGGGGGGACGCTGCGAACACCGGGGAGCTGTTTTTT.

The V and J genes are TRBV3-1 (or the pseudogene TRBV3-2) and TRBJ2-2, with TRBD1 matching 10 bases. Germline V gene data show CDR1 as LGHDT and CDR2 as YNNKEL (reference sequence). This CDR3 spans 15 amino acids. J gave up 3 bases and V 4 bases, and 2 bases lay outside the gene matches. The CDR3 coding sequence is TGTGCCAGCAGCCCGGGACAGGGGTACACCGGGGAGCTGTTTTTT. This encodes CASSPGQGYTGELFF.

This chain links TRBV28 with TRBJ2-2; a weak D match, TRBD1 (6 bases). The CDR3 spans 14 residues. CDR1 is MDHEN and CDR2 is SYDVKM in the germline V gene. V was clipped by 5 bases and J by 4 bases, with 11 bases between them. The CDR3 DNA reads as TGTGCCAGCAGTGTCGACAGGATCACCGGGGAGCTGTTTTTT. It codes for CASSVDRITGELFF.

This clone was seen a handful of times. V is TRBV19 and J is TRBJ1-5; 9 bases map to TRBD1. Germline CDR1 LNHDA, CDR2 SQIVND (reference sequence). The length of the CDR3 is 16 residues. V trimming: 2 bases; J trimming: 4 bases; junction bases outside the gene matches: 6. In nucleotides, the CDR3 is TGTGCCAGTAGTATACTCGGACAGGGGATGAATCAGCCCCAGCATTTT. This gives the protein CASSILGQGMNQPQHF.

This chain links TRBV14 with TRBJ2-3; D perhaps matches TRBD2 (6 bases). The V gene's germline CDR1 is SGHDN and CDR2 FVKESK. V was trimmed by 1 base and J by 2 bases, leaving 7 bases between them. The CDR3 runs to 14 residues. The CDR3 nucleotides read TGTGCCAGCAGCCAAGGGAGGGTCACAGATACGCAGTATTTT. It yields the protein CASSQGRVTDTQYF. The complete variable domain, with remaining parts taken from reference TRBV14 and TRBJ2-3, reads EAGVTQFPSHSVIEKGQTVTLRCDPISGHDNLYWYRRVMGKEIKFLLHFVKESKQDESGMPNNRFLAERTGGTYSTLKVQPAELEDSGVYFCASSQGRVTDTQYFGPGTRLTVL.

V is TRBV24-1 and J is TRBJ1-1; a weak D match, TRBD1 (6 bases). Germline CDR1 reads KGHDR; CDR2 reads SFDVKD. CDR3 length: 15 residues. V gave up 4 bases and J gave up 4 bases, with 15 bases separating them. CDR3 amino acids: CATSEYREKGTEAFF. Here the CDR3 DNA reads TGTGCCACCAGTGAGTACAGGGAGAAGGGCACTGAAGCTTTCTTT.